In this sample, the clone carrying this T cell receptor (beta chain) turned up many times. This sample is drawn from a study of early T cells in non-severe SARS-CoV-2 infection. Overall study: From unsorted whole blood, bulk RNA was sequenced, and the chains remained unpaired.

Germline V lookup: CDR1 SEHNR, CDR2 FQNEAQ (reference sequence). The CDR3 has 15 amino acids. The ends were cut back, 6 bases at V and 4 bases at J, with 13 bases in the middle. Individual cDNA molecules received unique molecular identifiers. TCRdb redid the calling of the 5' RACE reads with MiXCR, one entry per CDR3 protein. This table has around 34,000 distinct CDR3 sequences, roughly 4.8% appearing once. This clonotype originated in an adult who was a healthcare worker with PCR-confirmed SARS-CoV-2 infection or an uninfected control (not recorded which). Input material: whole blood. V usage is TRBV7-9 and J usage is TRBJ2-6; D call uncertain. Here the CDR3 reads CASSLSRRGANVLTF. CDR3 coding DNA: TGTGCCAGCAGTCTCAGTCGAAGAGGGGCCAACGTCCTGACTTTC.